One and the same sample provided the 26 T cell receptor beta chains below, sequenced in a study of cytomegalovirus exposure and HLA in healthy donors. This PCR relied on a set of 60 Vbeta primers and 13 Jbeta primers. Only in-frame clones appear in the TCRdb table, and some are missing; sequencing was by immunoSEQ multiplex PCR. The data show some 180,000 clones, about three quarters seen once. The sequenced sample consisted of PBMCs. Receptors were obtained from a woman in her sixties in good health and CMV-seropositive.

The genes are TRBV4-2 and TRBJ2-4; 10 bases align to TRBD1. The CDR3 length is 15 residues. Germline V lookup: CDR1 LGHNA, CDR2 YNFKEQ. V was pared by 9 bases and J by 1 base, with 6 bases of the junction left unmatched. For the CDR3, the DNA is TGTGCCAGTGGGACAGGGGAAGGGGCCAAAAACATTCAGTACTTC. Translation gives CASGTGEGAKNIQYF.

The CDR3 spells CASTVAGGSTDTQYF. CDR3 bases: TGTGCCAGCACGGTAGCGGGGGGTAGCACAGATACGCAGTATTTT. The J gene is TRBJ2-3, the V gene TRBV9, with 10 bases that match TRBD2. The CDR3 has 15 residues. CDR1 and CDR2 from the germline V gene are SGDLS and YYNGEE. V trimming: 6 bases; J trimming: 0 bases; junction bases outside the gene matches: 4.

V and J are TRBV27 and TRBJ1-2, with TRBD1 matching 10 bases. Germline V CDR1 and CDR2: MNHEY, SMNVEV (reference sequence). The CDR3 sequence is 18 residues long. With 6 bases clipped from V and 7 bases from J, the junction kept 20 bases outside the gene matches. CDR3 bases: TGTGCCAGCAGCGAACGACCTTACGACAGGGGGCGTTTGGGTGGCTACACCTTC. Translation: CASSERPYDRGRLGGYTF.

This chain joins TRBV29-1 and TRBJ2-1, with 9 bases identical to TRBD2. Per germline, CDR1 SQVTM and CDR2 ANQGSEA. The CDR3 totals 14 residues. With V trimmed by 7 bases and J by 4 bases, 8 bases remained unmatched. The CDR3 loop is CSARDAGGYNEQFF. For the CDR3, the DNA is TGCAGCGCCCGCGACGCGGGGGGGTACAATGAGCAGTTCTTC.

J is TRBJ1-1 and V is TRBV6-1; 7 nucleotides agree with TRBD1. The CDR3 length is 15 residues. Trimming at V came to 6 bases and at J to 0 bases, leaving 7 bases not matched to a gene. Germline assignment: CDR1 MNHNS and CDR2 SASEGT. Here the CDR3 reads CASRRTGLMNTEAFF. The CDR3 coding sequence is TGTGCCAGCAGAAGGACAGGACTTATGAACACTGAAGCTTTCTTT.

J is TRBJ1-6 and V is TRBV6-1; D is unresolved. Between the trimmed V and J ends, which lost 8 bases and 10 bases, there was a span of 15 bases. CDR1 and CDR2 from the germline V gene are MNHNS and SASEGT. The CDR3 is 13 residues long. The CDR3 sequence: CASSVGLGSPLHF. CDR3 bases: TGTGCCAGCTCGGTGGGTCTAGGCTCACCCCTCCACTTT.

This clone was observed a few times. DNA of the CDR3: TGTGCCAGCCAGGGATGGAATCAGCCCCAGCATTTT. Translated, it gives CASQGWNQPQHF. The chain employs TRBV27 and TRBJ1-5; D possibly corresponds to TRBD1 (5 bases). The V end was cut by 8 bases, the J end by 4 bases, with 9 bases between. The length of the CDR3 is 12 residues. Germline assignment: CDR1 MNHEY and CDR2 SMNVEV (reference sequence).

CDR3 in amino acids: CASQTGVSYEQYF. CDR3 coding DNA: TGTGCCAGCCAGACAGGGGTTTCCTACGAGCAGTACTTC. The J gene is TRBJ2-5, the V gene TRBV28; the match to TRBD1 covers 8 bases. The better agreement between TRBJ2-7 and the DNA end casts doubt on the J call. CDR3 length equals 13 residues. Per the germline V gene, CDR1 is MDHEN and CDR2 is SYDVKM.

This chain uses TRBV5-1 with TRBJ2-7; D might be TRBD2 (6 bases). Trimming shortened V by 4 bases and J by 6 bases, and 20 bases separated the two germline ends. This CDR3 has 15 residues. Germline loops: CDR1 SGHRS, CDR2 YFSETQ. The CDR3 nucleotides are TGCGCCAGCAGCGACCCGCCGCGGGGTGGGGGCGAGCAGTACTTC. Protein sequence: CASSDPPRGGGEQYF.

The J gene is TRBJ1-3, the V gene TRBV6-1; 7 positions agree with TRBD1. V lost 6 bases, J lost 4 bases, and 9 bases stayed unmatched. Germline V gene data show CDR1 as MNHNS and CDR2 as SASEGT. The CDR3 is made up of 15 amino acids. For the CDR3, the DNA is TGTGCCAGCAGCGTGACAGGGCGGAGAGGAAACACCATATATTTT. Translating gives CASSVTGRRGNTIYF.

The rearrangement links TRBV5-1 to TRBJ2-7; 8 nucleotides align to TRBD2. V gave up 3 bases and J gave up 3 bases; unmatched junction bases: 5. Per the germline V gene, CDR1 is SGHRS and CDR2 is YFSETQ. This CDR3 contains 14 residues. This CDR3 reads CASSSGGALYEQYF. The CDR3 region has the DNA TGCGCCAGCAGCTCCGGGGGGGCCCTCTACGAGCAGTACTTC.

This clone was found a few times. The chain couples TRBV2 to TRBJ1-5; 7 bases are shared with TRBD1. The CDR3 has 13 amino acids. Germline V gene data show CDR1 as SNHLY and CDR2 as FYNNEI. V was pared by 9 bases and J by 4 bases, with 6 bases of the junction left unmatched. This CDR3 is CASGVRGNQPQHF. Written as DNA, the CDR3 is TGTGCCAGTGGGGTCAGGGGGAATCAGCCCCAGCATTTT.

The rearrangement links TRBV11-2 to TRBJ2-1; 8 bases align to TRBD2. CDR1 SGHAT and CDR2 FQNNGV come from the germline V gene. V trimming: 3 bases; J trimming: 0 bases; junction bases outside the gene matches: 1. CDR3 size: 15 residues. CDR3 sequence reads: CASSFGGASYNEQFF. CDR3 in DNA: TGTGCCAGCAGCTTCGGGGGGGCCTCCTACAATGAGCAGTTCTTC.

The rearrangement uses TRBV30 and TRBJ1-2; D is possibly TRBD1 (5 bases). Trimming left V 0 bases short and J 5 bases short, with 10 bases between. The germline V gene encodes CDR1 GTSNPN and CDR2 SVGIG (reference sequence). This CDR3 is built from 13 residues. The CDR3 spells CAWSVLRGYGYTF. The CDR3 DNA reads as TGTGCCTGGAGTGTACTTCGGGGGTATGGCTACACCTTC.

For the CDR3, the DNA is TGTGCCAGCAGTCTCCTCCCAGGGTGGGGCTACACCTTC. The encoded protein is CASSLLPGWGYTF. The V and J genes are TRBV2 and TRBJ1-2; the D gene is possibly TRBD1 (5 bases). The CDR3 is 13 residues long. Germline V gene lookup returns CDR1 SNHLY and CDR2 FYNNEI. V lost 5 bases and J 8 bases, leaving 15 bases between the germline ends.

V is TRBV11-2 and J is TRBJ2-5, with 11 bases aligning to TRBD2. Germline V CDR1 and CDR2: SGHAT, FQNNGV. CDR3 length: 16 amino acids. J was trimmed by 2 bases and V by 5 bases; bases with no gene match: 7. The CDR3 spells CASSLRTSGLQETQYF. DNA for the CDR3: TGTGCCAGCAGCCTTCGGACTAGCGGGTTGCAAGAGACCCAGTACTTC.

As to this clone: One end of the junction fails to match germline, which may point to a read error. The sample holds other DNA sequences that translate to the same CDR3. The chain is built from TRBV29-1 and TRBJ2-6, with a possible D match to TRBD2 (6 bases). Germline V gives CDR1 SQVTM, CDR2 ANQGSEA. This CDR3 comprises 17 residues. CDR3 protein: CSVEERAAASGANVLTF. CDR3 DNA: TGTAGCGTTGAAGAGCGGGCAGCCGCTTCTGGGGCCAACGTCCTGACTTTC.

The rearrangement joins TRBV6-1 to TRBJ2-1; 10 bases agree with TRBD1. With 2 bases clipped from V and 8 bases from J, the junction kept 6 bases outside the gene matches. The germline V gene has CDR1 MNHNS and CDR2 SASEGT. This CDR3 is built from 15 residues. CDR3 protein: CASSERTGGGHEQFF. CDR3 in DNA: TGTGCCAGCAGTGAAAGGACAGGGGGAGGGCATGAGCAGTTCTTC.

CDR3 in DNA: TGTGCCAGCAGCTTGGGAGATAATCAGCCCCAGCATTTT. This encodes CASSLGDNQPQHF. The chain couples TRBV7-9 to TRBJ1-5, with unresolved D. CDR1 and CDR2 from the germline V gene are SEHNR and FQNEAQ (reference sequence). V was clipped by 3 bases and J by 4 bases, with 7 bases between them. The CDR3 consists of 13 residues. Variable domain in full (rest from reference TRBV7-9 and TRBJ1-5): DTGVSQNPRHKITKRGQNVTFRCDPISEHNRLYWYRQTLGQGPEFLTYFQNEAQLEKSRLLSDRFSAERPKGSFSTLEIQRTEQGDSAMYLCASSLGDNQPQHFGDGTRLSIL.

As to this clone: At the DNA level, this CDR3 is encoded by other sequences in the same sample as well. The chain joins TRBV30 to TRBJ2-7; D ambiguous. V lost 1 base, J lost 4 bases, and 5 bases lay in between. The CDR3 spans 11 residues. Germline loops: CDR1 GTSNPN, CDR2 SVGIG (reference sequence). DNA of the CDR3: TGTGCCTGGAGTGCCTTTTACGAGCAGTACTTC. The encoded protein is CAWSAFYEQYF.

The chain has TRBV9 and TRBJ2-5; 8 bases agree with TRBD1. CDR1 SGDLS and CDR2 YYNGEE come from the germline V gene. Trimming cost V 0 bases and J 3 bases; bases outside gene matches: 1. The CDR3 extends over 14 amino acids. This chain's CDR3 is CASSVEGQEETQYF. DNA of the CDR3: TGTGCCAGCAGCGTAGAGGGACAGGAAGAGACCCAGTACTTC.

The V gene is TRBV19, the J gene TRBJ2-5, with TRBD1 identical over 10 bases. The germline gives CDR1 LNHDA, CDR2 SQIVND (reference sequence). The ends lost 6 bases at V and 2 bases at J; junction bases unmatched: 6. CDR3 length: 15 amino acids. The CDR3 sequence is CASSSPGQGQETQYF. In DNA form, the CDR3 reads TGTGCCAGTAGCTCTCCGGGACAGGGGCAAGAGACCCAGTACTTC.

The chain couples TRBV12-2 to TRBJ1-1. TRBV12-2 corresponds to a pseudogene. The CDR3 has 14 residues. CDR3: CASRLDLLNTEAFF. The CDR3 DNA reads as TGTGCAAGTCGCTTAGATCTGTTAAACACTGAAGCTTTCTTT.

This clone was recorded only once. The chain has TRBV9 and TRBJ1-4; TRBD1 aligns across 8 bases. The trim removed 3 bases at V and 6 bases at J, leaving 7 bases unmatched. Germline CDR1 SGDLS, CDR2 YYNGEE. The CDR3 totals 15 residues. The CDR3 sequence: CASSASTGEYEKLFF. The DNA of the CDR3 is TGTGCCAGCAGCGCCTCGACAGGGGAGTATGAAAAACTGTTTTTT.

The chain employs TRBV18 and TRBJ2-3; 13 bases align to TRBD2. Germline CDR1 and CDR2: KGHSH and LQKENI. CDR3 length: 16 amino acids. Trimming cost V 3 bases and J 0 bases; bases outside gene matches: 0. In DNA form, the CDR3 reads TGTGCCAGCTCACCGGGACTAGCGGGGAGCACAGATACGCAGTATTTT. This gives the protein CASSPGLAGSTDTQYF. The full variable domain, completed using reference TRBV18 and TRBJ2-3, is NAGVMQNPRHLVRRRGQEARLRCSPMKGHSHVYWYRQLPEEGLKFMVYLQKENIIDESGMPKERFSAEFPKEGPSILRIQQVVRGDSAAYFCASSPGLAGSTDTQYFGPGTRLTVL.

This clone was found a few times. The chain joins TRBV13 to TRBJ2-3, with a possible D match to TRBD2 (5 bases). Germline CDR1 reads PRHDT; CDR2 reads FYEKMQ (reference sequence). The CDR3 totals 16 residues. Trimming cost V 0 bases and J 2 bases, with 12 bases left between them. The CDR3 DNA sequence: TGTGCCAGCAGCTTAGGCCGTGAGACTAACACAGATACGCAGTATTTT. Translation gives CASSLGRETNTDTQYF.